Below, 28 T cell receptor beta chains from the same sample are listed, as sequenced in a study of blood T cells in healthy people across ages. A second PCR of about 6 to 12 cycles used a sample-barcoded 5' primer and a J-beta primer mix. TCRdb re-analysed the 5' RACE reads in MiXCR, keeping a single row per CDR3 protein. The table has about 640,000 distinct CDR3 sequences, roughly three fifths seen once. Sequencing input: blood. The receptors stem from a man aged 55-75 years in good health.

This chain joins TRBV9 and TRBJ1-2; 7 nucleotides match TRBD1. The length of the CDR3 is 14 residues. The J segment lost 4 bases and the V segment lost 3 bases, leaving 6 bases of the junction unmatched. The V gene's germline CDR1 is SGDLS and CDR2 YYNGEE. The CDR3 sequence is CASSGQGRSYGYTF. The CDR3 nucleotides read TGTGCCAGCAGCGGACAGGGTAGGAGCTATGGCTACACCTTC.

V usage is TRBV27 and J usage is TRBJ2-7; TRBD2 matches 7 bases. Trimming at V came to 4 bases and at J to 6 bases, leaving 6 bases not matched to a gene. The germline V gene has CDR1 MNHEY and CDR2 SMNVEV (reference sequence). CDR3 length: 13 amino acids. The CDR3 DNA is TGTGCCAGCAGTTCGGGACTACTCTCCGAGCAGTACTTC. This translates into CASSSGLLSEQYF.

The V and J genes are TRBV20-1 and TRBJ1-2, with D tentatively TRBD1 (6 bases). The length of the CDR3 is 13 residues. Per the germline V gene, CDR1 is DFQATT and CDR2 is SNEGSKA (reference sequence). Between the trimmed V and J ends, which lost 1 base and 9 bases, there was a span of 15 bases. CDR3 DNA sequence: TGCAGTGCTAGAGTGGGGGGGCAGATGAGCTACACCTTC. Translated: CSARVGGQMSYTF.

The chain couples TRBV9 to TRBJ2-2, with D unresolved. CDR1 is SGDLS and CDR2 is YYNGEE in the germline V gene. This CDR3 is built from 15 residues. Trimming shortened V by 2 bases and J by 4 bases, and 12 bases separated the two germline ends. The CDR3 bases are TGTGCCAGCAGCGTCAATAGCTTAGGCACCGGGGAGCTGTTTTTT. Translated, it gives CASSVNSLGTGELFF.

The chain is built from TRBV11-2 and TRBJ2-5; D is unresolved. The CDR3 contains 14 residues. V was clipped by 3 bases and J by 3 bases, with 11 bases between them. Germline V gene data show CDR1 as SGHAT and CDR2 as FQNNGV. DNA for the CDR3: TGTGCCAGCAGCTTTAGACTTAAAAAAGAGACCCAGTACTTC. Its protein product is CASSFRLKKETQYF.

The chain is built from TRBV5-1 and TRBJ2-7, with TRBD2 as a possible D gene (5 bases). The V gene's germline CDR1 is SGHRS and CDR2 YFSETQ. The V end lost 7 bases, the J end lost 1 base, and 21 bases lay between the germline ends. CDR3 length equals 16 residues. CDR3 region: CASASGGARGSYEQYF. CDR3 coding DNA: TGCGCCAGCGCTTCAGGCGGTGCCCGGGGTTCCTACGAGCAGTACTTC.

V and J are TRBV4-1 and TRBJ2-5; TRBD2 matches at 7 bases. Per germline, CDR1 MGHRA and CDR2 YSYEKL. V was pared by 2 bases and J by 11 bases, with 23 bases of the junction left unmatched. The CDR3 consists of 18 residues. The CDR3: CASSQLVKRDLIGSEQYF. The CDR3 bases are TGCGCCAGCAGCCAACTAGTTAAGCGGGACTTAATAGGGAGTGAGCAGTACTTC.

This clonotype occurred a few times. This chain links TRBV27 with TRBJ2-1; possible D gene TRBD2, 6 bases. The germline V gene encodes CDR1 MNHEY and CDR2 SMNVEV (reference sequence). V was trimmed by 0 bases and J by 9 bases, leaving 15 bases between them. CDR3 length equals 15 residues. The CDR3 spells CASSLSRSPAGEQFF. For the CDR3, the DNA is TGTGCCAGCAGTTTATCCCGCAGCCCAGCGGGTGAGCAGTTCTTC.

The J gene is TRBJ2-5, the V gene TRBV7-7; 7 nucleotides agree with TRBD1. The CDR3 loop spans 16 amino acids. CDR1 is SSHAT and CDR2 is FNYEAQ in the germline V gene (reference sequence). The V gene end was trimmed by 4 bases and the J gene end by 2 bases; junction bases not matched to a gene: 10. CDR3 nucleotides: TGTGCCAGCAGCTCCCATCCCAACAGGGGACAAGAGACCCAGTACTTC. Translated, it gives CASSSHPNRGQETQYF.

The V gene is TRBV28, the J gene TRBJ2-6; 9 bases match TRBD1. Germline trimming cut 6 bases from V and 1 base from J; bases unmatched to any gene: 10. The V gene's germline CDR1 is MDHEN and CDR2 SYDVKM. This CDR3 is built from 18 residues. The CDR3 region is CASSAGQGTLSGANVLTF. CDR3 nucleotides: TGTGCCAGCAGCGCCGGACAGGGGACTTTATCTGGGGCCAACGTCCTGACTTTC.

The chain has TRBV18 and TRBJ2-1; unclear D gene. V dropped 3 bases and J dropped 7 bases, with 10 bases sitting between them. The length of the CDR3 is 13 residues. Germline CDR1 is KGHSH and CDR2 is LQKENI. For the CDR3, the DNA is TGTGCCAGCTCACCGGTGCAGAGGAATGAGCAGTTCTTC. Translated: CASSPVQRNEQFF.

This clonotype has a count of ten or more. The chain has TRBV12-3 or TRBV12-4 and TRBJ1-5, with no clear D. Trimming removed 3 bases from V and 3 bases from J, with 6 bases in between. The length of the CDR3 is 13 residues. The CDR3 here is CASSFRINQPQHF. CDR3 sequence (DNA): TGTGCCAGCAGTTTTAGAATCAATCAGCCCCAGCATTTT.

The J gene is TRBJ1-6, the V gene TRBV5-8; 9 positions agree with TRBD1. This CDR3 comprises 15 residues. V shed 9 bases and J 6 bases; nucleotides not matched to a gene: 10. The V gene's germline CDR1 is SGHTS and CDR2 YDEGEE. CDR3 residues: CANYPDRGSNSPLHF. CDR3 in DNA: TGTGCCAACTACCCGGACAGGGGCTCTAATTCACCCCTCCACTTT.

This rearrangement joins TRBV7-9 to TRBJ1-2; D is ambiguous. Germline CDR1 reads SEHNR; CDR2 reads FQNEAQ (reference sequence). Between the trimmed V and J ends, which lost 1 base and 8 bases, there was a span of 8 bases. The CDR3 totals 12 residues. CDR3 loop: CASSLGPPGYTF. DNA of the CDR3: TGTGCCAGCAGCTTAGGGCCGCCGGGCTACACCTTC.

This clonotype was seen at least ten times. The chain carries TRBV20-1 and TRBJ1-2, with D possibly matching TRBD1 (5 bases). V was shortened by 1 base and J by 8 bases, with 17 bases between the two germline ends. CDR1 DFQATT and CDR2 SNEGSKA come from the germline V gene (reference sequence). This CDR3 contains 14 residues. CDR3 loop: CSARVGDFSYGYTF. The CDR3 DNA sequence: TGCAGTGCTAGAGTCGGGGACTTCAGTTACGGCTACACCTTC.

The V and J genes are TRBV2 and TRBJ2-3, with D perhaps matching TRBD1 or TRBD2 (5 bases each). Trimming removed 3 bases at V and 0 bases at J, with 10 bases between. Germline CDR1 SNHLY, CDR2 FYNNEI. This CDR3 contains 15 residues. As DNA, the CDR3 is TGTGCCAGCAGTGAGGGACCACCAAGCACAGATACGCAGTATTTT. Its translation: CASSEGPPSTDTQYF.

This clonotype has a handful of counts. V usage is TRBV25-1 and J usage is TRBJ1-2; perhaps TRBD1 as D (6 bases). CDR1 is MGHDK, CDR2 SYGVNS, per germline. V was pared by 7 bases and J by 0 bases, with 18 bases between. The CDR3 has 16 residues. CDR3 region: CASKTSTQGPNYGYTF. In nucleotides, the CDR3 is TGTGCCAGCAAGACATCGACACAGGGACCTAACTATGGCTACACCTTC.

Points on this clonotype: A much larger clone differs from this one at a single base, so this may be a read error. The genes are TRBV11-2 and TRBJ2-5; a possible D gene is TRBD1 (5 bases). This CDR3 comprises 16 residues. Trimming shortened V by 0 bases and J by 11 bases, and 22 bases separated the two germline ends. From germline, CDR1 is SGHAT and CDR2 FQNNGV. Here the CDR3 reads CASSLDLQALGNEQYF. The CDR3 nucleotides are TGTGCCAGCAGCTTAGATTTACAGGCCCTAGGCAATGAGCAGTACTTC.

The chain combines TRBV20-1 with TRBJ2-3; 11 bases align to TRBD2. V lost 5 bases, J lost 2 bases, and 6 bases stayed unmatched. CDR1 and CDR2 (germline): DFQATT, SNEGSKA (reference sequence). The CDR3 has 15 amino acids. CDR3 residues: CSAGWTSGYTDTQYF. In nucleotides, the CDR3 is TGCAGTGCTGGATGGACTAGCGGGTACACAGATACGCAGTATTTT.

This clonotype was seen more than once but under ten times. The chain is built from TRBV7-2 and TRBJ1-1; TRBD1 aligns across 11 bases. The germline V gene has CDR1 SGHTA and CDR2 FQGNSA. The CDR3 extends over 17 amino acids. The junction had 12 bases not matched to a gene; V was cut back by 4 bases and J by 5 bases. CDR3 nucleotides: TGTGCCAGCAGCTCGGGACAGGGGGGACCTATGAGGACTGAAGCTTTCTTT. Translating it yields CASSSGQGGPMRTEAFF. Full variable domain (outside the CDR3, taken from reference TRBV7-2 and TRBJ1-1): GAGVSQSPSNKVTEKGKDVELRCDPISGHTALYWYRQSLGQGLEFLIYFQGNSAPDKSGLPSDRFSAERTGGSVSTLTIQRTQQEDSAVYLCASSSGQGGPMRTEAFFGQGTRLTVV.

There are a few counts of this clonotype. The gene calls are TRBV6-2 or TRBV6-3 and TRBJ2-1; D may be TRBD1 or TRBD2 (5 bases each). The germline V gene encodes CDR1 MNHEY and CDR2 SVGEGT. V was clipped by 4 bases and J by 0 bases, with 10 bases between them. This CDR3 has 15 amino acids. The CDR3 DNA sequence: TGTGCCAGCAGTTCGAGGGGCAGCTCCTACAATGAGCAGTTCTTC. It codes for CASSSRGSSYNEQFF.

The chain has TRBV9 and TRBJ1-1, with 9 bases identical to TRBD1. Looked up from germline, CDR1 is SGDLS and CDR2 is YYNGEE. The CDR3 is made up of 17 amino acids. The trim removed 3 bases at V and 0 bases at J, leaving 9 bases unmatched. CDR3 DNA sequence: TGTGCCAGCAGCGAGCCCCGGGACAGGGCCATGAACACTGAAGCTTTCTTT. Encoded protein: CASSEPRDRAMNTEAFF.

J is TRBJ1-2 and V is TRBV6-5; TRBD1 matches 7 bases. J was trimmed by 5 bases and V by 10 bases; bases with no gene match: 13. The CDR3 totals 14 residues. Germline CDR1 and CDR2: MNHEY and SVGAGI. CDR3 residues: CATRPRDSLYGYTF. The CDR3 DNA reads TGTGCCACACGGCCCCGGGACAGCTTATATGGCTACACCTTC.

This clonotype was observed a single time. The rearrangement links TRBV4-2 to TRBJ2-7; 8 bases are a match to TRBD2. Trimming removed 0 bases from V and 12 bases from J; junction bases left unmatched: 10. The germline V gene encodes CDR1 LGHNA and CDR2 YNFKEQ. This CDR3 is 14 amino acids long. The CDR3 sequence: CASSQDVLAGRGYF. The CDR3 DNA is TGTGCCAGCAGCCAAGATGTGCTAGCGGGCCGAGGGTACTTC.

The chain couples TRBV29-1 to TRBJ2-2; D possibly corresponds to TRBD2 (6 bases). Germline V gene data show CDR1 as SQVTM and CDR2 as ANQGSEA. Trimming removed 4 bases from V and 4 bases from J, with 10 bases in between. The CDR3 runs to 13 residues. The DNA for the CDR3 is TGCAGCGTTGGAAAGGAGGGCACCGGGGAGCTGTTTTTT. Translation: CSVGKEGTGELFF.

This rearrangement joins TRBV20-1 to TRBJ1-6; a weak D match, TRBD1 (5 bases). Germline loops: CDR1 DFQATT, CDR2 SNEGSKA (reference sequence). The V end was cut by 6 bases, the J end by 7 bases, with 13 bases between. The CDR3 is 13 residues long. CDR3 nucleotides: TGCAGTGCCAGGGCGGTCTCAAATTCACCCCTCCACTTT. As protein: CSARAVSNSPLHF.

This clonotype was seen just once. V gene TRBV4-2 combines with J gene TRBJ2-7, with 11 bases matching TRBD2. Germline V gene data show CDR1 as LGHNA and CDR2 as YNFKEQ. V dropped 1 base and J dropped 2; count of bases not matched to a gene: 10. This CDR3 region has 18 residues. The CDR3 nucleotides are TGTGCCAGCAGCCAAGGGCTAGCGGGGGGTTTGGGAACCTACGAGCAGTACTTC. It encodes CASSQGLAGGLGTYEQYF.

This clonotype was seen only a few times. This chain links TRBV18 with TRBJ1-2; no definite D call. Germline lookup yields CDR1 KGHSH and CDR2 LQKENI. The V and J ends lost 4 bases and 4 bases respectively, with 10 bases between them. The CDR3 loop spans 13 amino acids. The CDR3 DNA follows: TGTGCCAGCTCACGCAGTGGCATCTATGGCTACACCTTC. Its translation is CASSRSGIYGYTF. Full variable domain (rest looked up from reference TRBV18 and TRBJ1-2): NAGVMQNPRHLVRRRGQEARLRCSPMKGHSHVYWYRQLPEEGLKFMVYLQKENIIDESGMPKERFSAEFPKEGPSILRIQQVVRGDSAAYFCASSRSGIYGYTFGSGTRLTVV.